This T cell receptor beta chain was retrieved from a study of shared clonotypes between healthy human individuals. Looking at the study overall: Researchers assigned three CD4 naive, three CD4 memory, two CD8 naive and one CD8 memory plate to each donor.

In the CD4+ fraction, cells were divided into CD45RA+ naive and CD45RA-negative memory subsets. Regarding this clone: Its antigen is currently unknown. The same CDR3 arises from other DNA sequences in this sample as well.

Libraries were prepared by immunoSEQ multiplex PCR; TCRdb keeps only in-frame clonotypes and omits some of them. This sample carries millions of clones, just over 90% of them seen once, and the ten largest clones take around 0.15%. General observations from the study: A generally larger estimated richness was seen in naive subsets than in memory subsets. For naive CD4 cells, around 5% of clonotypes were shared across a few donors.

The TCR sequence derives from a man aged 18 to 29 in good health. Sequenced: naive CD4+ T cells sorted from blood. The sample's subset: CD45RA+ positively selected.

CDR3 bases: TGTGCCAGCAGTTTAGGGGCTAACACCGGGGAGCTGTTTTTT. It encodes CASSLGANTGELFF. The V gene is TRBV28, the J gene TRBJ2-2, with TRBD1 as a possible D gene (5 bases). Germline values: CDR1 MDHEN, CDR2 SYDVKM. The CDR3 length is 14 residues. Trimming pared 2 bases from V and 2 bases from J, leaving 6 bases between.